The 23 T cell receptor beta chains reported below all come from one sample, sequenced in a study of shared clonotypes between healthy human individuals. Here immunoSEQ multiplex PCR was the method, and the copy in TCRdb shows in-frame clones only, minus some. The repertoire holds about 2 million clones, with less than 95% as singletons. Positive CCR7 selection of CD45RO-negative cells yielded the naive CD8 cells, and terminally differentiated effector memory CD45RA+ cells were excluded. Sequencing was carried out using naive CD8+ T cells sorted from blood. The receptors come from a man between 18 and 35 years old in good health.

In its sample, this clone was seen a few times. The same CDR3 also results from other DNA sequences found in this sample. The chain is built from TRBV9 and TRBJ2-3; no clear D gene. This CDR3 region has 13 residues. The V end was cut by 0 bases, the J end by 1 base, with 3 bases between. The germline V gene encodes CDR1 SGDLS and CDR2 YYNGEE. The CDR3 sequence is CASSVDGTDTQYF. In DNA, the CDR3 is TGTGCCAGCAGCGTAGACGGCACAGATACGCAGTATTTT.

In the case of this clone: The same CDR3 also results from other DNA sequences found in this sample. The chain links TRBV5-1 to TRBJ1-1; the D gene is possibly TRBD1 (5 bases). This CDR3 region has 14 residues. Trimming took 1 base from V and 1 from J, leaving 8 bases between them. Germline-derived CDR1 and CDR2 are SGHRS and YFSETQ. CDR3 amino acids: CASSLRQGNTEAFF. The CDR3, as DNA: TGCGCCAGCAGCTTGAGGCAGGGGAACACTGAAGCTTTCTTT.

The V call is TRBV13, the J call TRBJ2-5; TRBD2 might be the D (5 bases). Germline lookup yields CDR1 PRHDT and CDR2 FYEKMQ (reference sequence). The germline V and J ends were trimmed by 1 base and 5 bases, with 8 bases remaining between them. The length of the CDR3 is 13 residues. DNA for the CDR3: TGTGCCAGCAGCTTAGCGGGATGGGAGACCCAGTACTTC. Encoded protein: CASSLAGWETQYF. Full variable domain (outside the CDR3, taken from reference TRBV13 and TRBJ2-5): AAGVIQSPRHLIKEKRETATLKCYPIPRHDTVYWYQQGPGQDPQFLISFYEKMQSDKGSIPDRFSAQQFSDYHSELNMSSLELGDSALYFCASSLAGWETQYFGPGTRLLVL.

As to this clone: Other DNA sequences in this specimen translate into the identical CDR3. This chain links TRBV7-9 with TRBJ1-1; perhaps TRBD1 as D (6 bases). CDR3 length: 14 amino acids. In germline, CDR1 is SEHNR, CDR2 FQNEAQ (reference sequence). V was shortened by 1 base and J by 4 bases, with 10 bases between the two germline ends. CDR3 sequence reads: CASSLGGGGTEAFF. The CDR3, as DNA: TGTGCCAGCAGCTTAGGTGGAGGGGGCACTGAAGCTTTCTTT.

On this clone: The sample holds other DNA sequences that translate to the same CDR3. The chain is built from TRBV9 and TRBJ2-1; perhaps TRBD2 as D (5 bases). V was trimmed by 0 bases and J by 7 bases, leaving 11 bases between them. The CDR3 length is 14 residues. The germline CDR1 and CDR2 sequences are SGDLS and YYNGEE. CDR3 nucleotide sequence: TGTGCCAGCAGCGTAGTGAGCGGTGGTAATGAGCAGTTCTTC. Translating gives CASSVVSGGNEQFF. Based on the CDR3 plus reference TRBV9 and TRBJ2-1, the full variable domain is DSGVTQTPKHLITATGQRVTLRCSPRSGDLSVYWYQQSLDQGLQFLIQYYNGEERAKGNILERFSAQQFPDLHSELNLSSLELGDSALYFCASSVVSGGNEQFFGPGTRLTVL.

The CDR3 DNA is TGTGCCAGCAGCTTATCTCCTAGCGGGGGCACAGATACGCAGTATTTT. This translates into CASSLSPSGGTDTQYF. This chain connects TRBV13 to TRBJ2-3; TRBD2 matches 9 bases. CDR1 PRHDT and CDR2 FYEKMQ come from the germline V gene (reference sequence). The trim removed 2 bases at V and 1 base at J, leaving 4 bases unmatched. There are 16 residues in the CDR3.

This clone was observed a handful of times. Sequence at one end of the junction differs from germline and may be a read error. This chain connects TRBV13 to TRBJ2-5; no definite D call. The CDR3 spans 15 residues. CDR1 is PRHDT, CDR2 FYEKMQ, per germline (reference sequence). The CDR3 protein is CASSLQVVVGETQYF. Here the CDR3 DNA reads TGCGCCAGCAGCCTACAAGTGGTGGTGGGGGAGACCCAGTACTTC.

The rearrangement joins TRBV7-8 to TRBJ2-7, with 7 bases that match TRBD1. Trimming removed 7 bases from V and 2 bases from J; junction bases left unmatched: 5. This CDR3 spans 13 amino acids. Per the germline V gene, CDR1 is SGHVS and CDR2 is FQNEAQ. The DNA of the CDR3 is TGTGCCAGCACCCGGGACAGTACCTACGAGCAGTACTTC. Protein sequence: CASTRDSTYEQYF. The entire variable domain, with the rest obtained from reference TRBV7-8 and TRBJ2-7, is as follows: GAGVSQSPRYKVAKRGQDVALRCDPISGHVSLFWYQQALGQGPEFLTYFQNEAQLDKSGLPSDRFFAERPEGSVSTLKIQRTQQEDSAVYLCASTRDSTYEQYFGPGTRLTVT.

This clone was recorded only once. The V and J genes are TRBV28 and TRBJ1-5; the D gene is possibly TRBD1 (6 bases). The germline V gene has CDR1 MDHEN and CDR2 SYDVKM. The CDR3 has 16 amino acids. V was clipped by 5 bases and J by 0 bases, with 14 bases between them. The CDR3 nucleotides read TGTGCCAGCAGTCGACCCGGGACATATAGCAATCAGCCCCAGCATTTT. Translated: CASSRPGTYSNQPQHF. The complete variable domain, with remaining parts taken from reference TRBV28 and TRBJ1-5, reads DVKVTQSSRYLVKRTGEKVFLECVQDMDHENMFWYRQDPGLGLRLIYFSYDVKMKEKGDIPEGYSVSREKKERFSLILESASTNQTSMYLCASSRPGTYSNQPQHFGDGTRLSIL.

This rearrangement joins TRBV7-2 to TRBJ2-1, with D possibly being TRBD2 (7 bases). Germline loops: CDR1 SGHTA, CDR2 FQGNSA. V dropped 2 bases and J dropped 5 bases, with 13 bases sitting between them. The CDR3 sequence is 15 residues long. Here the CDR3 DNA reads TGTGCCAGCAGCTTATTGGGGGAGGGGGACAATGAGCAGTTCTTC. Amino acids: CASSLLGEGDNEQFF.

This chain uses TRBV27 with TRBJ1-5, with D possibly matching TRBD1 (5 bases). Germline lookup yields CDR1 MNHEY and CDR2 SMNVEV (reference sequence). V was pared by 6 bases and J by 4 bases, with 16 bases between. The CDR3 is made up of 15 amino acids. As DNA, the CDR3 is TGTGCCAGCAGCCGCTTTAGACAGTTTAATCAGCCCCAGCATTTT. Translation: CASSRFRQFNQPQHF.

V usage is TRBV30 and J usage is TRBJ2-3; TRBD1 matches 11 bases. V trimming: 4 bases; J trimming: 5 bases; junction bases outside the gene matches: 8. From germline, CDR1 is GTSNPN and CDR2 SVGIG (reference sequence). The CDR3 is 15 amino acids. The CDR3 DNA follows: TGTGCCTGGAACCTCGGACAGGGGGCTGTAGATACGCAGTATTTT. Translated: CAWNLGQGAVDTQYF.

The chain recombines TRBV14 with TRBJ2-5; no firm D call. From germline, CDR1 is SGHDN and CDR2 FVKESK. With 4 bases removed from V and 5 bases from J, the gap between germline ends came to 11 bases. CDR3 length: 13 amino acids. Written as DNA, the CDR3 is TGTGCCAGCAGCCCGCACAGTTTTGAGACCCAGTACTTC. Translation gives CASSPHSFETQYF.

This rearrangement joins TRBV5-6 to TRBJ2-3; 9 bases fit TRBD1. This CDR3 has 16 amino acids. V was pared by 4 bases and J by 1 base, with 7 bases of the junction left unmatched. The germline V gene encodes CDR1 SGHDT and CDR2 YYEEEE. CDR3 DNA sequence: TGTGCCAGCAGCCCTGGGACAGGGCAGGGCACAGATACGCAGTATTTT. Encoded protein: CASSPGTGQGTDTQYF.

The V call is TRBV9, the J call TRBJ1-1; perhaps TRBD1 as D (5 bases). This CDR3 has 16 residues. Deletions cut 3 bases from V and 0 bases from J, with 15 bases between. Germline V CDR1 and CDR2: SGDLS, YYNGEE. The CDR3 loop is CASSAGEGTLNTEAFF. Here the CDR3 DNA reads TGTGCCAGCAGCGCGGGGGAGGGAACCCTGAACACTGAAGCTTTCTTT.

The rearrangement uses TRBV4-1 and TRBJ2-7; TRBD2 aligns across 7 bases. CDR3 length equals 14 residues. CDR1 and CDR2 (germline): MGHRA, YSYEKL. Losses at the gene ends were 3 bases for V and 5 bases for J; bases not matched to a gene: 7. CDR3 nucleotides: TGCGCCAGCAGCCACGGGGGGATGGTGGACGAGCAGTACTTC. Encoded protein: CASSHGGMVDEQYF.

The V and J genes are TRBV5-1 and TRBJ2-2, with 7 bases that match TRBD2. With V trimmed by 1 base and J by 2 bases, 2 bases remained unmatched. Germline V lookup: CDR1 SGHRS, CDR2 YFSETQ. This CDR3 is 15 amino acids long. The CDR3 DNA sequence: TGCGCCAGCAGCTTGTGGGAGGGCAACACCGGGGAGCTGTTTTTT. Its translation is CASSLWEGNTGELFF.

Notes on this clone: Other DNA sequences within the sample encode an identical CDR3. V usage is TRBV19 and J usage is TRBJ2-7; tentatively, D is TRBD2 (6 bases). The CDR3 is made up of 14 amino acids. The V and J ends lost 5 bases and 1 base respectively, with 12 bases between them. Germline CDR1 reads LNHDA; CDR2 reads SQIVND (reference sequence). CDR3 sequence: CASSPGLSSYEQYF. In nucleotides, the CDR3 is TGTGCCAGTAGTCCGGGACTTTCTTCCTACGAGCAGTACTTC.

This chain uses TRBV7-9 with TRBJ1-1; D not resolved. This CDR3 comprises 12 residues. Between the trimmed V and J ends, which lost 3 bases and 9 bases, there was a span of 11 bases. Germline V gives CDR1 SEHNR, CDR2 FQNEAQ (reference sequence). The CDR3 DNA sequence: TGTGCCAGCAGCTTGGGGTCCAGCCAAGCTTTCTTT. Amino acid sequence: CASSLGSSQAFF. Full variable domain (rest looked up from reference TRBV7-9 and TRBJ1-1): DTGVSQNPRHKITKRGQNVTFRCDPISEHNRLYWYRQTLGQGPEFLTYFQNEAQLEKSRLLSDRFSAERPKGSFSTLEIQRTEQGDSAMYLCASSLGSSQAFFGQGTRLTVV.

This clone was observed a single time. The sample holds other DNA sequences that translate to the same CDR3. V gene TRBV4-1 combines with J gene TRBJ2-1; TRBD1 agrees at 8 bases. J was trimmed by 0 bases and V by 3 bases; bases with no gene match: 1. CDR1 and CDR2 (germline): MGHRA, YSYEKL. The CDR3 is made up of 15 amino acids. CDR3 amino acids: CASSQDRDSYNEQFF. CDR3 coding DNA: TGCGCCAGCAGCCAGGACAGGGACTCCTACAATGAGCAGTTCTTC.

The chain recombines TRBV19 with TRBJ2-7; 9 bases fit TRBD2. The CDR3 extends over 15 amino acids. Trimming took 2 bases from V and 1 from J; bases not matched to a gene: 3. Per the germline V gene, CDR1 is LNHDA and CDR2 is SQIVND (reference sequence). The CDR3 sequence: CASSISAGGSYEQYF. The CDR3 DNA follows: TGTGCCAGTAGTATATCGGCGGGGGGGTCCTACGAGCAGTACTTC.

Points on this clone: Other DNA sequences in the same sample also yield this CDR3. The chain couples TRBV13 to TRBJ2-5; 8 bases fit TRBD1. The CDR3 runs 14 residues. The V gene end was trimmed by 5 bases and the J gene end by 1 base; junction bases not matched to a gene: 3. Germline V gene sequence: CDR1 PRHDT, CDR2 FYEKMQ (reference sequence). This CDR3 reads CASSPGQGQETQYF. CDR3 nucleotides: TGTGCCAGCAGCCCTGGACAGGGCCAAGAGACCCAGTACTTC.

The chain uses TRBV9 and TRBJ2-2, with a possible D match to TRBD2 (6 bases). The CDR3 loop spans 15 amino acids. V gave up 4 bases and J gave up 5 bases, with 15 bases separating them. Germline V lookup: CDR1 SGDLS, CDR2 YYNGEE. As DNA, the CDR3 is TGTGCCAGCAGCACCTACGGGGGAGGAACCGGGGAGCTGTTTTTT. Amino acids: CASSTYGGGTGELFF. Full variable domain (missing parts from reference TRBV9 and TRBJ2-2): DSGVTQTPKHLITATGQRVTLRCSPRSGDLSVYWYQQSLDQGLQFLIQYYNGEERAKGNILERFSAQQFPDLHSELNLSSLELGDSALYFCASSTYGGGTGELFFGEGSRLTVL.